This T cell receptor (beta chain) was captured by sequencing in a study of shared clonotypes between healthy human individuals. This CDR3 has 14 amino acids. V lost 2 bases and J lost 1, with 5 bases in between. Germline loops: CDR1 KGHSH, CDR2 LQKENI. TCRdb keeps only in-frame clones here, not all; method: immunoSEQ multiplex PCR. The profile shows about 1 million clones, 70% to 80% of them singletons. Details on this clone: Its antigen is not identified.

Regarding the study as a whole: Memory subsets generally showed lower estimated richness than naive subsets.

The TCR originated in a man younger than 30 in good health. Some clones in this sample may be carry-over from other donors' samples. The sample was memory CD4+ T cells from PBMCs. Subset in this sample: CD45RA-negative fraction. The chain links TRBV18 to TRBJ2-2; no clear D gene. The CDR3 DNA is TGTGCCAGCTCACCAAACCAGAACACCGGGGAGCTGTTTTTT. This sequence encodes CASSPNQNTGELFF.